This TCR beta chain was identified during a study of cytomegalovirus exposure and HLA in healthy donors. Points from the study as a whole: There were under 200 TCR beta chains listed as cytomegalovirus-associated. Under in vitro conditions, three CMV-associated chains were confirmed as specific for CMV antigens. The classifier reportedly diagnosed cytomegalovirus status with high specificity and sensitivity.

While the first cohort had 600 to 750 subjects, the donors belonged to the separate validation cohort of over a hundred subjects. Repertoires were generated with immunoSEQ multiplex PCR, while TCRdb's copy carries only in-frame clones and drops some. Counted here are more than 200,000 clones, roughly nine tenths occurring once; the ten biggest clones make up around 12%. As concerns this clone: What it binds is not known.

Germline V gene sequence: CDR1 KGHSH, CDR2 LQKENI. The CDR3 runs to 14 residues. V was pared by 3 bases and J by 3 bases, with 3 bases of the junction left unmatched. V gene TRBV18 combines with J gene TRBJ2-7; 9 bases match TRBD2. The TCR comes from a man in his late teens or twenties in good health and CMV-seropositive. Source material: PBMCs. The CDR3 protein is CASSPAGGDYEQYF. The CDR3 DNA sequence: TGTGCCAGCTCACCCGCGGGGGGGGACTACGAGCAGTACTTC. Full variable domain (remainder filled in from reference TRBV18 and TRBJ2-7): NAGVMQNPRHLVRRRGQEARLRCSPMKGHSHVYWYRQLPEEGLKFMVYLQKENIIDESGMPKERFSAEFPKEGPSILRIQQVVRGDSAAYFCASSPAGGDYEQYFGPGTRLTVT.